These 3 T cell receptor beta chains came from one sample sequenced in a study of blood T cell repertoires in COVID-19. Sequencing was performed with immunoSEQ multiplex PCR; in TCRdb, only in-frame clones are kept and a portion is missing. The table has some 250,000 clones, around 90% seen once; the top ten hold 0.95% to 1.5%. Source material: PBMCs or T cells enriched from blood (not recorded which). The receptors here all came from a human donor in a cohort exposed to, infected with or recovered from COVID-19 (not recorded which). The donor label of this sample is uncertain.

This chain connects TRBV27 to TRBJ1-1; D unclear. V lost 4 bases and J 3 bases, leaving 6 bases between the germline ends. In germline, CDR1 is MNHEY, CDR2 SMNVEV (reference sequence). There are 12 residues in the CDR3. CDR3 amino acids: CASSSLYTEAFF. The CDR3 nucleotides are TGTGCCAGCAGTTCCTTGTACACTGAAGCTTTCTTT.

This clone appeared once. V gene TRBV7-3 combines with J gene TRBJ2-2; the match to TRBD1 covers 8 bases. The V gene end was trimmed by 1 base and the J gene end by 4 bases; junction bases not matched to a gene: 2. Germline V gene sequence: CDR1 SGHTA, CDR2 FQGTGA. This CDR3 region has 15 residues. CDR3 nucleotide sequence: TGTGCCAGCAGCTTAAAACAGGGGGGCACCGGGGAGCTGTTTTTT. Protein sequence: CASSLKQGGTGELFF.

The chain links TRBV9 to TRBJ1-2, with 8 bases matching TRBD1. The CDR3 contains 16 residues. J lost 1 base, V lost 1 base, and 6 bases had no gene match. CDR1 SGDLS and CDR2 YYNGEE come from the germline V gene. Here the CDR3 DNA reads TGTGCCAGCAGCGTACTGGGACAGGAGTTTAACTATGGCTACACCTTC. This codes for CASSVLGQEFNYGYTF.